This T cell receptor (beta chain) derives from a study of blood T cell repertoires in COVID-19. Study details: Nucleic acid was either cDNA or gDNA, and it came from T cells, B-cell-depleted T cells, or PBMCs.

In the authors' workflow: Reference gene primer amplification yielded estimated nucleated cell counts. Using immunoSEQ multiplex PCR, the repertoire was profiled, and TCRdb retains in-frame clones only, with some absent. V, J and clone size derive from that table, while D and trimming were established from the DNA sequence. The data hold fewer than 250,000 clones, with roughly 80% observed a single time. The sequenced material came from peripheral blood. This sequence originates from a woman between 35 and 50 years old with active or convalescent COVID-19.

DNA for the CDR3: TGTGCCAGCAGCTTGGGACTAGCGGGACTGGGTACGCAGTATTTT. Its protein is CASSLGLAGLGTQYF. The chain combines TRBV5-6 with TRBJ2-3; 11 nucleotides align to TRBD2. V trimming: 0 bases; J trimming: 8 bases; junction bases outside the gene matches: 5. The CDR3 length is 15 residues. In germline, CDR1 is SGHDT, CDR2 YYEEEE.